This T cell receptor beta chain was documented in a study of PD-L1 blockade in urothelial cancer. Each PCR reaction had synthetic TCR analog templates spiked into it. The repertoire was sequenced with immunoSEQ multiplex PCR; TCRdb's copy has only in-frame clones and lacks some. The data contain about 71,000 clones, 70% to 90% of them singletons. The CDR3 spans 16 residues. CDR1 is LGHNT and CDR2 is FRNRAP in the germline V gene. With 2 bases clipped from V and 3 bases from J, the junction kept 7 bases outside the gene matches. This specimen was PBMCs, taken around atezolizumab (anti-PD-L1) treatment. The clonotype comes from a man between 60 and 70 years old with urothelial cancer. The chain joins TRBV12-5 to TRBJ2-1; 7 bases align to TRBD1. The CDR3 DNA reads as TGTGCTAGTGGTTTGCCTCCGGGACAGAACTACAATGAGCAGTTCTTC. Amino acids: CASGLPPGQNYNEQFF.